This T cell receptor beta chain was obtained from a study of regulatory T cells in long-lasting Graves disease (dated by TCRdb to the early 2020s). Regarding the research as a whole: Newly diagnosed Graves' disease patients had taken antithyroid drugs for less than 3 months. Peripheral blood TCR sequencing and RNA sequencing compared persistent Graves' disease patients with newly diagnosed Graves' disease patients. The study was conducted in China and was registered as a clinical trial. A total of 33 samples were covered by TCR sequencing, comprising some 13 persistent and around 20 newly diagnosed Graves' disease patients. On the study overall, not on this receptor specifically: Peripheral blood alone was examined, since thyroid tissue, which constituted the primary lesion, could not be accessed. Sequencing and analysis were limited to the TCR beta chain. A larger number of public clonotypes was shared among persistent patients (approximately 2,600) than among newly diagnosed patients (roughly 1,000). The authors noted that the small sample size was a limitation that may lower accuracy. Persistent Graves' disease patients showed lower TCR Shannon entropy and fewer highly expanded clones than newly diagnosed patients, suggesting clonal expansion.

The time point label, read with the paper, signifies: newly diagnosed GD, antithyroid drugs for less than 3 months. RNA was extracted from PBMCs in TRIzol for both TCR sequencing and RNA sequencing. Graves' disease was diagnosed according to American Thyroid Association guidelines. Patients were recruited from an endocrinology department in Xi'an, China. Each patient gave 7 to 9.5 milliliters of peripheral blood, collected in an EDTA anticoagulant tube. Ficoll Paque Plus density gradient separation was used to isolate PBMCs, and no further T cell sorting was performed. An Agilent 2100 Bioanalyzer and agarose gel were used to assess RNA quality, and a NanoDrop 2000 was used to measure RNA concentration. Libraries were made using multiplex PCR. TCRdb names Illumina HiSeq 4000 as the instrument used. TCR beta libraries were built with iRepertoire HTBI primers and Arm-PCR amplification of CDR3 regions. Before sequencing, the PCR products underwent gel purification. In the paper's pipeline: Gene usage analysis of CDR3 amino acid clonotypes relied on the roughly 67 TRBV and 14 TRBJ segments identified across samples. COPE and FqMerger were used to merge the filtered high-quality paired reads into contigs. Contigs were aligned with BLAST to IMGT TRBV, TRBD and TRBJ reference genes, and CDR3 was defined per IMGT. Clonotypes above 0.1% frequency were classified as highly expanded clones. Shannon entropy was used to measure repertoire diversity, and the Gini coefficient was used to measure V-J evenness. A clonotype was considered public if more than one individual shared it. Using fastp trimming at Q25 and MiXCR clonotype assembly, TCRdb reanalyzed the public sequencing data and kept in-frame beta chains. Rows with a matching CDR3 protein are joined into one entry that keeps the most common DNA and genes. The V and J calls were not made by the authors but by TCRdb's processing. In all, the sample holds about 320,000 distinct CDR3 sequences, and over 15% of those were seen once. Clones ranked in the top ten supply less than 45% of the sample.

This clonotype was observed many times. There is no known antigen for this receptor. No base quality values were provided; no much bigger clone lies one nucleotide off. This receptor was obtained from a female donor with Graves disease. The source was peripheral blood mononuclear cells (PBMCs), collected at new diagnosis, from a patient treated with antithyroid drugs.

The sequenced DNA: TGTGCCAGCAGTTTTGGACGAGATACGCAGTATTTT. It specifies CASSFGRDTQYF. This chain is built from TRBV27 and TRBJ2-3, with no confidently assigned D gene. The germline V gene (reference sequence) sets CDR1 to MNHEY and CDR2 to SMNVEV. The CDR3 sequence holds 12 residues, the cysteine and phenylalanine included. The entry retains the CDR3 DNA only, 36 bases that are in frame from base 1. Cut back by 3 bases and 5 bases, the V and J ends lie 6 bases apart.